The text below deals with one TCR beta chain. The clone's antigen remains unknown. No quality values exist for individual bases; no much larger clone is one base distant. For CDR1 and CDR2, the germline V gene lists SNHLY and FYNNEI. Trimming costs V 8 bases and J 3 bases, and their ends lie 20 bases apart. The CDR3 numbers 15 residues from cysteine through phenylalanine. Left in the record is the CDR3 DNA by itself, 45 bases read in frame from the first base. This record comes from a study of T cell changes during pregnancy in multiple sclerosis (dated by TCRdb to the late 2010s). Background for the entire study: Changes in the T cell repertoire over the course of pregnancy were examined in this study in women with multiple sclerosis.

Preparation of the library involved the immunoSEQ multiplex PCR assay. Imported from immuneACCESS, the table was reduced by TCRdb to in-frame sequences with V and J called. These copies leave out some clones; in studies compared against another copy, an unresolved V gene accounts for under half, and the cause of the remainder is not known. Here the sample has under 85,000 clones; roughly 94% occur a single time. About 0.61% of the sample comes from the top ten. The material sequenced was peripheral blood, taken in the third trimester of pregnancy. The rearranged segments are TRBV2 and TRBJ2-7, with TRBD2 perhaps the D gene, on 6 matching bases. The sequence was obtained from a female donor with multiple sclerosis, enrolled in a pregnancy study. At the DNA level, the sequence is TGTGCCAGCTCCACAGGCGGGACGAAACACTACGAGCAGTACTTC. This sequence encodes CASSTGGTKHYEQYF.